The rows below give T cell receptor beta chains drawn from one sample of a study of blood T cell repertoires in COVID-19. Clones were sequenced by immunoSEQ multiplex PCR, and TCRdb holds only the in-frame ones, with some missing. The sample includes approximately 15,000 clones, 82% seen only once; the top ten take about a quarter. Sequenced: peripheral blood. Receptors originate from a woman in her seventies with active COVID-19. Each CDR3 is given with its conserved first and last residue. The D gene is left open where the match is weak. A clone size is listed for some rows: how often the clone was seen (once, few, many), or a class if it is expanded.

j_call	clone_size	v_call	d_call	cdr3_aa	cdr3_nt
TRBJ2-2	.	TRBV4-2	TRBD2	CASSQALAGGTGELFF	TGTGCCAGCAGCCAAGCCTTAGCGGGAGGCACCGGGGAGCTGTTTTTT
TRBJ1-6	.	TRBV10-3	.	CAPLVSREDSPLHF	TGTGCCCCTTTGGTTAGCAGGGAGGACTCACCCCTCCACTTT
TRBJ2-7	.	TRBV19	.	CASRSQAYSYEQYF	TGTGCCAGTAGATCGCAGGCATACTCCTACGAGCAGTACTTC
TRBJ1-5	.	TRBV15	.	CATSTQYRKPQHF	TGTGCCACCAGCACCCAGTATCGAAAGCCCCAGCATTTT
TRBJ2-1	.	TRBV6-4	.	CASSASTTAYNEQFF	TGTGCCAGCAGTGCTTCGACGACAGCCTACAATGAGCAGTTCTTC
TRBJ2-7	once	TRBV7-6	TRBD2	CASSFYSGTGYEQYF	TGTGCCAGCAGCTTCTATAGCGGGACCGGCTACGAGCAGTACTTC
TRBJ2-7	.	TRBV27	.	CASTPLGGSYEQYF	TGTGCCAGCACCCCTCTGGGGGGCTCCTACGAGCAGTACTTC
TRBJ2-7	few	TRBV18	TRBD1	CASSPLRDSSGEQYF	TGTGCCAGCTCACCGCTTAGGGACAGCTCGGGCGAGCAGTACTTC
TRBJ1-1	.	TRBV10-3	.	CAISEWTGGGVTEAFF	TGTGCCATCAGTGAGTGGACGGGAGGGGGAGTGACTGAAGCTTTCTTT
TRBJ2-3	.	TRBV9	.	CASSVRESATDTQYF	TGTGCCAGCAGCGTCAGGGAATCGGCCACAGATACGCAGTATTTT
TRBJ1-5	.	TRBV28	.	CASSSGHNLGLNQPQHF	TGTGCCAGCAGTTCGGGACACAACCTGGGCCTCAATCAGCCCCAGCATTTT
TRBJ2-2	once	TRBV16	.	CASSHSSGYGELFF	TGTGCCAGCAGCCATTCCAGCGGGTACGGGGAGCTGTTTTTT
TRBJ2-1	.	TRBV7-3	.	CASSLSGTQHEQFF	TGTGCCAGCAGCTTAAGCGGGACCCAACATGAGCAGTTCTTC
TRBJ2-5	.	TRBV5-1	.	CASSLGGAPRETQYF	TGCGCCAGCAGCTTAGGGGGGGCGCCGAGAGAGACCCAGTACTTC
TRBJ2-1	.	TRBV6-5	TRBD2	CASSYSSGGPYNEQFF	TGTGCCAGCAGTTACTCCTCGGGAGGGCCTTACAATGAGCAGTTCTTC
TRBJ1-2	.	TRBV7-9	TRBD1	CASSRPTGLYGYTF	TGTGCCAGCAGCCGCCCGACAGGGCTTTATGGCTACACCTTC